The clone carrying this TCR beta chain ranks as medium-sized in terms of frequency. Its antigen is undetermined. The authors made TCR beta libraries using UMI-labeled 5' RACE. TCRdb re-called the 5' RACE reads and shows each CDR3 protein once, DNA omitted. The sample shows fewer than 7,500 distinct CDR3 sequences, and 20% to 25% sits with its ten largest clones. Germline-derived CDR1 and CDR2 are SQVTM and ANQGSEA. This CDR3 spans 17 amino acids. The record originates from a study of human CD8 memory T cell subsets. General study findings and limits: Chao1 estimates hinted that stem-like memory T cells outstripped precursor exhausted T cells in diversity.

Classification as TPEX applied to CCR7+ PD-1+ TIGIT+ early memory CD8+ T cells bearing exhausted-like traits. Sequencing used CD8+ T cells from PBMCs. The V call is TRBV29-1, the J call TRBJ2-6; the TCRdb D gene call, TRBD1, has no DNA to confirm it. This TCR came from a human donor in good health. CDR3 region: CSAYRGGREGGANVLTF.